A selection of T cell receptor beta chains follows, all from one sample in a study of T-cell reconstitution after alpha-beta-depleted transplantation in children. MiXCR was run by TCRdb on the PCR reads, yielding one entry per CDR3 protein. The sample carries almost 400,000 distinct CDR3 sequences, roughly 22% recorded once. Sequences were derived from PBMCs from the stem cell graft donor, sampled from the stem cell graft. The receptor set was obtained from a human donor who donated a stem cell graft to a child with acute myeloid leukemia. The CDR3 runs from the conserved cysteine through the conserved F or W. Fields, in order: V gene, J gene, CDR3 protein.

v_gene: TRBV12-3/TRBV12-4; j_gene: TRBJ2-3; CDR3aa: CASRDRGTSRGDTQYF
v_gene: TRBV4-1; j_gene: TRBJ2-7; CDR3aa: CASSQGWASHEQYF
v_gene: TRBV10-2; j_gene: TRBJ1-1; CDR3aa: CASSDRVQGGRTEAFF
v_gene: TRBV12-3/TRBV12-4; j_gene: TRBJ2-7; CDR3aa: CASSWAGVAYEQYF
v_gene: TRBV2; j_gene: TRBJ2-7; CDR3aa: CASAVLYEQYF
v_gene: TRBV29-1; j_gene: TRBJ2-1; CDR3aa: CSVEGVRDNYSYNEQFF
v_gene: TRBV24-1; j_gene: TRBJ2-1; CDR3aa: CATSGGTVPYNEQFF
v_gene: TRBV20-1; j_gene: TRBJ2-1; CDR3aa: CSARGDTSGSYNEQFF
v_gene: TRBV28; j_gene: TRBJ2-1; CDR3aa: CATSGRVAYNEQFF
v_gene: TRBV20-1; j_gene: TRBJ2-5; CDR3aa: CSARGRGRQIGTQYF
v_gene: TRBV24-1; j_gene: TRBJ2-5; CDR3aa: CATSDSGVVKTQYF
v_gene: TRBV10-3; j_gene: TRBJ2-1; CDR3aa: CAITSGRVDEQFF
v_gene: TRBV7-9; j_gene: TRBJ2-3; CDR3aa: CASSPDAARTDTQYF
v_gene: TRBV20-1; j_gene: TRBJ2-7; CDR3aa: CSARSGALPYEQYF
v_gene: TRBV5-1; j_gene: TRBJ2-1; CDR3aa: CASTPLVSSYNEQFF
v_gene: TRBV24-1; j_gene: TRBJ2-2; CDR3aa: CATSEWGTGELFF
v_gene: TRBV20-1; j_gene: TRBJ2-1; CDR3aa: CSAWTSDGKLGYNEQFF
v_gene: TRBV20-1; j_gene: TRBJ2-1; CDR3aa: CSARLAGDLYNEQFF
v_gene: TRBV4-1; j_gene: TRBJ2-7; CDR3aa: CASSQGRTSGRGEQYF
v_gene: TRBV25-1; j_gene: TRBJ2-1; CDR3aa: CASSESSLSYNEQFF
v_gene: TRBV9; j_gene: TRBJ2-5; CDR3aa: CASSSQDPRETQYF
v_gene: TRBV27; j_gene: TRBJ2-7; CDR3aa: CASSLFGGSVPYEQYF
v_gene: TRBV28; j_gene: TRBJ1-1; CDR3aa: CASTPWENTEAFF
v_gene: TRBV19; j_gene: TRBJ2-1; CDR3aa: CASSISRFGLGSNNEQFF
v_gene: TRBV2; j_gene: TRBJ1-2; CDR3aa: CASSYGTGLFGYTF
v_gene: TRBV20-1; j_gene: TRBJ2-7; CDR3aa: CSASPGRGYEQYF
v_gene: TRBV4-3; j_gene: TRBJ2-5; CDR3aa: CASSSRTVQETQYF
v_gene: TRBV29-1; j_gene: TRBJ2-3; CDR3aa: CSVQQSGAGTDTQYF
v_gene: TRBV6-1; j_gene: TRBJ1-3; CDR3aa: CASSRLVGTGLSGNTIYF
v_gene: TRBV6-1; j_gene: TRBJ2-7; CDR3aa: CASVAGGGYEQYF
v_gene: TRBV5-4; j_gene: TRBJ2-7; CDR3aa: CASSPTAGNEQYF
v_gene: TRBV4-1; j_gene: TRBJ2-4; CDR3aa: CASSMGSTPLAKNIQYF
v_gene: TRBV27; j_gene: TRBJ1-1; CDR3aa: CASSLSGPLNTEAFF
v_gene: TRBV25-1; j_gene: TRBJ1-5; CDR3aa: CASSAQGQPQHF